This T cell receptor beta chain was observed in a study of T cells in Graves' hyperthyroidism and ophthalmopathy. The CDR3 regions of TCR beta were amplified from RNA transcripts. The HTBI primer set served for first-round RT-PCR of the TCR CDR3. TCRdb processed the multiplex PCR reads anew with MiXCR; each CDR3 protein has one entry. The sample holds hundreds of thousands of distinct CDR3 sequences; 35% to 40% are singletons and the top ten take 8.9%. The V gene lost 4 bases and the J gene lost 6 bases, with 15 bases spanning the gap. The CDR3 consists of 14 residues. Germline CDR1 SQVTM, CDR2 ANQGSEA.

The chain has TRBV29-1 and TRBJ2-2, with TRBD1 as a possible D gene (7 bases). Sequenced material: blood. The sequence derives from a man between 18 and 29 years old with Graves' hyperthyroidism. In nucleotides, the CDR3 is TGCAGCGTTGCGCCCAGGGGGGCTCCCGGGGAGCTGTTTTTT. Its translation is CSVAPRGAPGELFF.